Below, 24 T cell receptor beta chains from the same sample are listed, as sequenced in a study of T cell responses to AZD1222 COVID-19 vaccine. Assay used: immunoSEQ multiplex PCR; TCRdb lists only in-frame clones, some missing. The data show some 120,000 clones, around 91% seen once. The sample in question was peripheral blood, obtained on day 0 of MenACWY control vaccination. The receptor set was obtained from an adult in good health.

This clone appeared once. V gene TRBV20-1 combines with J gene TRBJ2-7; maybe TRBD1 (6 bases). This CDR3 is built from 15 residues. V shed 4 bases and J shed 3 bases, with 19 bases lying between them. Germline V gene lookup returns CDR1 DFQATT and CDR2 SNEGSKA (reference sequence). DNA for the CDR3: TGCAGTGCTAATGATCTTCGGGACATCCACTACGAGCAGTACTTC. It is translated as CSANDLRDIHYEQYF.

The rearrangement links TRBV24-1 to TRBJ2-7, with 7 bases fitting TRBD1. CDR1 is KGHDR and CDR2 is SFDVKD in the germline V gene. V was pared by 3 bases and J by 2 bases, with 9 bases of the junction left unmatched. The CDR3 is 16 residues long. CDR3 in amino acids: CATSDTRDSEPYEQYF. CDR3 in DNA: TGTGCCACCAGTGATACCCGGGACAGTGAACCCTACGAGCAGTACTTC.

The chain uses TRBV18 and TRBJ1-1; 7 bases fit TRBD1. Germline V gives CDR1 KGHSH, CDR2 LQKENI. The trim removed 4 bases at V and 4 bases at J, leaving 9 bases unmatched. CDR3 length: 15 amino acids. In DNA, the CDR3 is TGTGCCAGCTCACGTAAACAGGGGATCGGCACTGAAGCTTTCTTT. Amino acids: CASSRKQGIGTEAFF.

The J gene is TRBJ2-7, the V gene TRBV9, with 8 bases lining up with TRBD1. The CDR3 loop spans 15 amino acids. Trimming took 0 bases from V and 2 from J; bases not matched to a gene: 4. Germline loops: CDR1 SGDLS, CDR2 YYNGEE. The CDR3 here is CASSVEDRAAYEQYF. CDR3 DNA: TGTGCCAGCAGCGTAGAGGACAGGGCCGCCTACGAGCAGTACTTC.

The chain recombines TRBV6-6 with TRBJ2-7; no clear D. This CDR3 has 14 residues. CDR1 MNHNY and CDR2 SVGAGI come from the germline V gene (reference sequence). Between the trimmed V and J ends, which lost 0 bases and 5 bases, there was a span of 11 bases. CDR3 in DNA: TGTGCCAGCAGTTACTCGGGCAGGAATCACGAGCAGTACTTC. Translating gives CASSYSGRNHEQYF.

The chain links TRBV5-4 to TRBJ1-3, with a possible D match to TRBD1 (5 bases). The germline V gene encodes CDR1 SGHNT and CDR2 YYREEE (reference sequence). The ends were cut back, 4 bases at V and 4 bases at J, with 9 bases in the middle. The CDR3 has 13 amino acids. For the CDR3, the DNA is TGTGCCAGCAGCCAGGGACCCGGAAACACCATATATTTT. Protein sequence: CASSQGPGNTIYF.

This chain joins TRBV3-1 (or the pseudogene TRBV3-2) and TRBJ1-2; unclear D gene. Trimming took off 3 bases at V and 2 bases at J, with 16 bases between the two ends. The CDR3 has 16 residues. CDR1 LGHDT and CDR2 YNNKEL come from the germline V gene (reference sequence). This CDR3 reads CASSQGSLLENYGYTF. Here the CDR3 DNA reads TGTGCCAGCAGCCAGGGTAGTCTCCTGGAGAACTATGGCTACACCTTC.

The V gene is TRBV4-2, the J gene TRBJ2-5, with 8 bases matching TRBD2. V shed 0 bases and J 1 base; nucleotides not matched to a gene: 1. CDR1 and CDR2 from the germline V gene are LGHNA and YNFKEQ. The CDR3 spans 15 residues. The CDR3 DNA sequence: TGTGCCAGCAGCCAAGATCGGGGGGGCCAAGAGACCCAGTACTTC. Encoded protein: CASSQDRGGQETQYF.

This clone was picked up one time. J is TRBJ1-4 and V is TRBV24-1; a possible D gene is TRBD1 (6 bases). This CDR3 region has 13 residues. Between the trimmed V and J ends, which lost 5 bases and 10 bases, there was a span of 13 bases. Germline loops: CDR1 KGHDR, CDR2 SFDVKD. The CDR3 loop reads CATSASDSGKLFF. The CDR3 bases are TGTGCCACCAGTGCCTCGGACAGTGGAAAACTGTTTTTT.

The chain joins TRBV5-6 to TRBJ1-5; D not certain. The V end was cut by 2 bases, the J end by 0 bases, with 12 bases between. Germline-derived CDR1 and CDR2 are SGHDT and YYEEEE. The CDR3 is 16 amino acids. CDR3 in DNA: TGTGCCAGCAGCTTATCCTGGGGAACTAGCAATCAGCCCCAGCATTTT. Translation: CASSLSWGTSNQPQHF. The full variable domain, its missing parts supplied by reference TRBV5-6 and TRBJ1-5, is DAGVTQSPTHLIKTRGQQVTLRCSPKSGHDTVSWYQQALGQGPQFIFQYYEEEERQRGNFPDRFSGHQFPNYSSELNVNALLLGDSALYLCASSLSWGTSNQPQHFGDGTRLSIL.

This chain joins TRBV28 and TRBJ2-1, with TRBD2 identical over 7 bases. The CDR3 has 16 amino acids. Germline trimming cut 6 bases from V and 7 bases from J; bases unmatched to any gene: 15. In germline, CDR1 is MDHEN, CDR2 SYDVKM. The CDR3 nucleotides read TGTGCCAGCAGCACCAGTCCGGGACTAACGACAAATGAGCAGTTCTTC. This translates into CASSTSPGLTTNEQFF.

The V gene is TRBV2, the J gene TRBJ1-5; no clear D. The CDR3 sequence is 16 residues long. Germline V gene data show CDR1 as SNHLY and CDR2 as FYNNEI. V lost 6 bases, J lost 2 bases, and 17 bases lay in between. The CDR3 bases are TGTGCCAGCAGATGGGGAAAGTCTAATGGCAATCAGCCCCAGCATTTT. Protein: CASRWGKSNGNQPQHF.

A single count supports this clone. The chain combines TRBV2 with TRBJ2-1, with TRBD1 matching over 9 bases. Trimming took 1 base from V and 6 from J; bases not matched to a gene: 10. Looked up from germline, CDR1 is SNHLY and CDR2 is FYNNEI. The CDR3 totals 17 residues. CDR3 sequence: CASSEGAPGQGINEQFF. In DNA, the CDR3 is TGTGCCAGCAGTGAAGGGGCCCCGGGACAGGGTATCAATGAGCAGTTCTTC.

V gene TRBV29-1 combines with J gene TRBJ1-2; D ambiguous. This CDR3 has 14 amino acids. CDR1 and CDR2 (germline): SQVTM, ANQGSEA. V lost 0 bases and J 9 bases, leaving 17 bases between the germline ends. The DNA for the CDR3 is TGCAGCGTTGAAGATCCTGCAGAAGTTTGGAGCTACACCTTC. Translated, it gives CSVEDPAEVWSYTF.

This clone occurred a few times. Other DNA sequences in this sample translate to the same CDR3. The chain recombines TRBV7-9 with TRBJ1-1; no clear D. Trimming cost V 5 bases and J 1 base, with 8 bases left between them. The CDR3 covers 13 residues. Germline-derived CDR1 and CDR2 are SEHNR and FQNEAQ (reference sequence). The CDR3 reads CASSPTENTEAFF. The CDR3, as DNA: TGTGCCAGCAGCCCTACAGAGAACACTGAAGCTTTCTTT. The variable domain in full, completed from reference TRBV7-9 and TRBJ1-1, reads DTGVSQNPRHKITKRGQNVTFRCDPISEHNRLYWYRQTLGQGPEFLTYFQNEAQLEKSRLLSDRFSAERPKGSFSTLEIQRTEQGDSAMYLCASSPTENTEAFFGQGTRLTVV.

The sample holds one count of this clone. The chain joins TRBV18 to TRBJ1-6; TRBD1 agrees at 7 bases. In germline, CDR1 is KGHSH, CDR2 LQKENI. This CDR3 is 17 amino acids long. V lost 3 bases and J lost 7; bases outside the gene matches: 12. The CDR3 nucleotides read TGTGCCAGCTCACCGAACTCTCAGACAGGGCCCAATTCACCCCTCCACTTT. This translates into CASSPNSQTGPNSPLHF.

The chain links TRBV29-1 to TRBJ2-3; D is possibly TRBD2 (6 bases). Germline V gene data show CDR1 as SQVTM and CDR2 as ANQGSEA. CDR3 size: 13 residues. V dropped 7 bases and J dropped 3 bases, with 14 bases sitting between them. The DNA for the CDR3 is TGCAGCGGGGGACTGCGTGGTACAGATACGCAGTATTTT. It yields the protein CSGGLRGTDTQYF.

J is TRBJ2-1 and V is TRBV20-1; D ambiguous. The CDR3 loop spans 15 amino acids. V was clipped by 3 bases and J by 3 bases, with 15 bases between them. Germline V lookup: CDR1 DFQATT, CDR2 SNEGSKA (reference sequence). The CDR3 sequence is CSASETQVDYNEQFF. In DNA form, the CDR3 reads TGCAGTGCTAGTGAGACTCAAGTCGACTACAATGAGCAGTTCTTC.

The CDR3 loop reads CASSEYGGSNQPQHF. CDR3 nucleotide sequence: TGTGCCAGCAGTGAATACGGCGGGAGCAATCAGCCCCAGCATTTT. The rearrangement links TRBV6-4 to TRBJ1-5; D gene ambiguous. Germline assignment: CDR1 MRHNA and CDR2 SNTAGT. The CDR3 extends over 15 amino acids. With 3 bases removed from V and 1 base from J, the gap between germline ends came to 10 bases.

In its sample, this clone was seen once. This chain connects TRBV3-1 (or the pseudogene TRBV3-2) to TRBJ2-5; no clear D gene. V was cut by 1 base and J by 5 bases, with 5 bases left in between. The V gene's germline CDR1 is LGHDT and CDR2 YNNKEL (reference sequence). The length of the CDR3 is 12 residues. CDR3 in amino acids: CASSQVAETQYF. CDR3 bases: TGTGCCAGCAGCCAAGTAGCCGAGACCCAGTACTTC.

This chain connects TRBV28 to TRBJ1-5; no clear D. There are 14 residues in the CDR3. Per germline, CDR1 MDHEN and CDR2 SYDVKM. V was pared by 7 bases and J by 7 bases, with 17 bases between. This chain's CDR3 is CASTNRTLGQPQHF. CDR3 sequence (DNA): TGTGCCAGCACAAACCGGACTCTGGGGCAGCCCCAGCATTTT.

The chain combines TRBV3-1 (or the pseudogene TRBV3-2) with TRBJ2-7; maybe TRBD1 (5 bases). The CDR3 has 15 residues. Germline lookup yields CDR1 LGHDT and CDR2 YNNKEL (reference sequence). Trimming shortened V by 3 bases and J by 2 bases, and 14 bases separated the two germline ends. The CDR3 loop is CASSHDDSPTYEQYV. CDR3 sequence (DNA): TGTGCCAGCAGCCATGACGACAGCCCCACCTACGAGCAGTACGTC.

The J gene is TRBJ2-2, the V gene TRBV18, with D maybe TRBD1 (6 bases). Germline assignment: CDR1 KGHSH and CDR2 LQKENI. Trimming cost V 2 bases and J 0 bases, with 7 bases left between them. The length of the CDR3 is 15 residues. Here the CDR3 reads CASSPNRANTGELFF. The CDR3 DNA reads as TGTGCCAGCTCACCAAACAGGGCGAACACCGGGGAGCTGTTTTTT.

A single count supports this clone. The chain has TRBV7-9 and TRBJ1-2; no reliable D call. The CDR3 spans 13 residues. V was pared by 1 base and J by 7 bases, with 10 bases between. The germline V gene encodes CDR1 SEHNR and CDR2 FQNEAQ (reference sequence). CDR3 sequence reads: CASSLDEVGGYTF. CDR3 nucleotides: TGTGCCAGCAGCTTAGATGAAGTTGGTGGCTACACCTTC.